Given below is one T cell receptor beta chain in context. This sample was taken from a study of blood T cell repertoires in COVID-19. Turning to the study itself: Whether acute or convalescent, the COVID-19 samples came from the United States, Italy and Spain. The analysed material was cDNA or gDNA that came from T cells, B-cell-depleted T cells, or PBMCs.

Per the original methods: By means of reference gene primer amplification, nucleated cell counts were estimated. Assay: immunoSEQ multiplex PCR; the TCRdb copy retains only in-frame clones and omits some. V, J and clone size are taken as reported in that table, and D and trimming were inferred from the DNA itself. Of about 100,000 clones listed, roughly 87% were seen once; the top ten hold roughly 7.3%. Trimming removed 3 bases from V and 4 bases from J; junction bases left unmatched: 3. This CDR3 is 14 amino acids long. CDR1 is MDHEN and CDR2 is SYDVKM in the germline V gene. The gene calls are TRBV28 and TRBJ2-4, with 7 bases lining up with TRBD2. The sequenced sample consisted of peripheral blood. This receptor was taken from a man aged 25 to 45 in a cohort sampled during active COVID-19. The CDR3 region has the DNA TGTGCCAGCAGTTTGGGAGGGGTAAAAAACATTCAGTACTTC. Translation: CASSLGGVKNIQYF.